These 29 T cell receptor beta chains originate from one sample sequenced in a study of technical replicates of blood from a few donors. The protocol was immunoSEQ multiplex PCR, while the TCRdb copy is restricted to in-frame clones and leaves out a portion. The sample records more than 65,000 clones, about 96% being singletons. The sequencing input was T cells isolated from PBMCs. The source of these receptors is a human donor in good health.

The V call is TRBV28, the J call TRBJ1-1, with D maybe TRBD1 (6 bases). The CDR3 extends over 19 amino acids. Trimming took 7 bases from V and 0 from J, leaving 27 bases between them. Germline values: CDR1 MDHEN, CDR2 SYDVKM. Here the CDR3 reads CASIPRPGQRYLMNTEAFF. The CDR3 DNA follows: TGTGCCAGCATTCCCCGTCCCGGACAGCGATATTTGATGAACACTGAAGCTTTCTTT.

The J gene is TRBJ2-5, the V gene TRBV7-6; 13 bases match TRBD2. Germline V CDR1 and CDR2: SGHVS, FNYEAQ. V dropped 0 bases and J dropped 1; count of bases not matched to a gene: 2. CDR3 size: 17 residues. This CDR3 is CASSLAGTSGVQETQYF. In nucleotides, the CDR3 is TGTGCCAGCAGCTTAGCAGGGACTAGCGGGGTCCAAGAGACCCAGTACTTC. The whole variable domain, remainder taken from reference TRBV7-6 and TRBJ2-5, is GAGVSQSPRYKVTKRGQDVALRCDPISGHVSLYWYRQALGQGPEFLTYFNYEAQQDKSGLPNDRFSAERPEGSISTLTIQRTEQRDSAMYRCASSLAGTSGVQETQYFGPGTRLLVL.

The rearrangement uses TRBV28 and TRBJ1-1; the match to TRBD1 covers 7 bases. The CDR3 sequence is 12 residues long. With 6 bases clipped from V and 10 bases from J, the junction kept 8 bases outside the gene matches. The V gene's germline CDR1 is MDHEN and CDR2 SYDVKM. The CDR3 nucleotides read TGTGCCAGCAGGCCAGGGGGAAGTGGAGCTTTCTTT. It encodes CASRPGGSGAFF. Filled out from reference TRBV28 and TRBJ1-1, the complete variable domain reads DVKVTQSSRYLVKRTGEKVFLECVQDMDHENMFWYRQDPGLGLRLIYFSYDVKMKEKGDIPEGYSVSREKKERFSLILESASTNQTSMYLCASRPGGSGAFFGQGTRLTVV.

This sequence joins TRBV7-9 and TRBJ2-2; 10 nucleotides line up with TRBD2. This CDR3 spans 15 amino acids. The germline V gene has CDR1 SEHNR and CDR2 FQNEAQ (reference sequence). V shed 4 bases, J shed 5 bases, and the junction held 4 bases outside the gene matches. DNA of the CDR3: TGTGCCAGCAGCTACAGCGGGAGGGGAACCGGGGAGCTGTTTTTT. It encodes CASSYSGRGTGELFF.

The chain employs TRBV5-1 and TRBJ1-1; 8 bases map to TRBD1. The CDR3 has 14 amino acids. Germline-derived CDR1 and CDR2 are SGHRS and YFSETQ. V lost 6 bases and J lost 0; bases outside the gene matches: 4. CDR3 bases: TGCGCCAGCACGGAGACAGGGGTGAACACTGAAGCTTTCTTT. It is translated as CASTETGVNTEAFF.

The chain has TRBV28 and TRBJ2-1; 8 nucleotides agree with TRBD2. CDR3 length equals 15 residues. With V trimmed by 2 bases and J by 9 bases, 9 bases remained unmatched. The germline gives CDR1 MDHEN, CDR2 SYDVKM. The DNA of the CDR3 is TGTGCCAGCAGTTTACGGTCTAGCGGGTATCCTGAGCAGTTCTTC. Its protein product is CASSLRSSGYPEQFF.

The J gene is TRBJ2-7, the V gene TRBV6-5; D gene uncertain. The V end was cut by 4 bases, the J end by 3 bases, with 4 bases between. Germline lookup yields CDR1 MNHEY and CDR2 SVGAGI. The CDR3 runs to 11 residues. In DNA, the CDR3 is TGTGCCAGCAGTTCAGTCTACGAGCAGTACTTC. Protein product: CASSSVYEQYF.

V usage is TRBV7-8 and J usage is TRBJ1-1, with 8 bases aligning to TRBD1. This CDR3 has 17 amino acids. Germline V gives CDR1 SGHVS, CDR2 FQNEAQ. Trimming removed 1 base from V and 5 bases from J; junction bases left unmatched: 12. CDR3 coding DNA: TGTGCCAGCAGCTTAGTCCGGGACAGGAGGGCCGTTACTGAAGCTTTCTTT. This translates into CASSLVRDRRAVTEAFF.

V usage is TRBV7-3 and J usage is TRBJ1-1; D possibly corresponds to TRBD1 (5 bases). This CDR3 comprises 15 residues. Trimming shortened V by 5 bases and J by 0 bases, and 13 bases separated the two germline ends. In germline, CDR1 is SGHTA, CDR2 FQGTGA. CDR3 protein: CASSRGGQMNTEAFF. The DNA of the CDR3 is TGTGCCAGCAGCCGCGGGGGTCAGATGAACACTGAAGCTTTCTTT. Variable domain in full (rest from reference TRBV7-3 and TRBJ1-1): GAGVSQTPSNKVTEKGKYVELRCDPISGHTALYWYRQSLGQGPEFLIYFQGTGAADDSGLPNDRFFAVRPEGSVSTLKIQRTERGDSAVYLCASSRGGQMNTEAFFGQGTRLTVV.

V gene TRBV6-6 combines with J gene TRBJ2-7; TRBD1 is a possible D gene (6 bases). The germline V gene has CDR1 MNHNY and CDR2 SVGAGI (reference sequence). The CDR3 extends over 12 amino acids. The V and J ends lost 7 bases and 5 bases respectively, with 12 bases between them. In DNA form, the CDR3 reads TGTGCCAGCACCAGGGACATCCACGAGCAGTACTTC. Translating it yields CASTRDIHEQYF.

To note about this clone: A much bigger clone sits one base away, suggesting this may be a read error. This chain uses TRBV9 with TRBJ2-3; perhaps TRBD2 as D (5 bases). This CDR3 region has 13 residues. V dropped 3 bases and J dropped 0 bases, with 5 bases sitting between them. CDR1 is SGDLS and CDR2 is YYNGEE in the germline V gene. CDR3 sequence: CASSGTSTDTQYF. CDR3 nucleotide sequence: TGTGCCAGCAGCGGGACTAGCACAGATACGCAGTATTTT.

The J gene is TRBJ2-7, the V gene TRBV6-6; 9 bases fit TRBD1. The CDR3 covers 14 residues. J lost 3 bases, V lost 7 bases, and 7 bases had no gene match. Germline V gene lookup returns CDR1 MNHNY and CDR2 SVGAGI (reference sequence). The CDR3 bases are TGTGCCAGCATCCTGGGACAGGGCAGCTACGAGCAGTACTTC. Translating gives CASILGQGSYEQYF.

The count of this clone is one. The chain recombines TRBV27 with TRBJ1-4, with a weak D call TRBD1 (5 bases). CDR3 length: 12 amino acids. Germline CDR1 reads MNHEY; CDR2 reads SMNVEV (reference sequence). V lost 6 bases and J lost 8, with 10 bases in between. The CDR3, as DNA: TGTGCCAGCAGCCCCGGGGGGGAAAAACTGTTTTTT. This encodes CASSPGGEKLFF.

This sequence joins TRBV7-2 and TRBJ1-2; D gene uncertain. The CDR3 is 13 amino acids. Trimming took off 0 bases at V and 8 bases at J, with 10 bases between the two ends. Germline V gene data show CDR1 as SGHTA and CDR2 as FQGNSA. This chain's CDR3 is CASSLARGGGYTF. The CDR3 DNA is TGTGCCAGCAGCTTAGCCCGGGGTGGAGGCTACACCTTC.

V and J are TRBV5-6 and TRBJ2-2; a weak D match, TRBD1 (5 bases). Germline V CDR1 and CDR2: SGHDT, YYEEEE. Trimming stripped 4 bases from V and 0 bases from J, with 13 bases between. This CDR3 is built from 16 residues. In DNA, the CDR3 is TGTGCCAGCAGCCTCCTTACAGGCCCGAACACCGGGGAGCTGTTTTTT. Residues: CASSLLTGPNTGELFF. The full variable domain, completed using reference TRBV5-6 and TRBJ2-2, is DAGVTQSPTHLIKTRGQQVTLRCSPKSGHDTVSWYQQALGQGPQFIFQYYEEEERQRGNFPDRFSGHQFPNYSSELNVNALLLGDSALYLCASSLLTGPNTGELFFGEGSRLTVL.

V and J are TRBV5-6 and TRBJ2-6; TRBD1 is a possible D gene (5 bases). CDR1 is SGHDT and CDR2 is YYEEEE in the germline V gene. The CDR3 covers 17 residues. V was pared by 3 bases and J by 0 bases, with 13 bases between. CDR3 region: CASSSRQLSSGANVLTF. In nucleotides, the CDR3 is TGTGCCAGCAGCTCAAGACAGCTCTCCTCTGGGGCCAACGTCCTGACTTTC.

J is TRBJ2-7 and V is TRBV4-3; D might be TRBD2 (5 bases). CDR3 size: 15 residues. Germline V gene data show CDR1 as LGHNA and CDR2 as YSLEER. V was pared by 0 bases and J by 6 bases, with 15 bases between. The CDR3 is CASSQEFTLGLEQYF. The CDR3 DNA reads TGCGCCAGCAGCCAAGAGTTCACACTAGGGCTCGAGCAGTACTTC.

The chain carries TRBV7-3 and TRBJ1-1; D not resolved. Germline V gives CDR1 SGHTA, CDR2 FQGTGA. The CDR3 length is 15 residues. The germline V and J ends were trimmed by 5 bases and 3 bases, with 16 bases remaining between them. The CDR3 protein is CASSLLGGMYTEAFF. The CDR3 coding sequence is TGTGCCAGCAGCCTCCTCGGAGGGATGTACACTGAAGCTTTCTTT.

With regard to this clone: The junction departs from the called germline gene at one end, perhaps through a read error. The sample has other DNA sequences that encode this CDR3 too. The CDR3 DNA is TGTGCCTGGAGACTGGGGGGGACTGGAAATACCATATATTTT. Its protein is CAWRLGGTGNTIYF. V and J are TRBV30 and TRBJ1-3, with TRBD1 as a possible D gene (5 bases). The germline CDR1 and CDR2 sequences are GTSNPN and SVGIG (reference sequence). The CDR3 covers 14 residues.

The sample holds one count of this clone. The rearrangement joins TRBV7-2 to TRBJ1-1; 9 nucleotides line up with TRBD1. CDR1 is SGHTA, CDR2 FQGNSA, per germline. This CDR3 comprises 14 residues. Unmatched junction bases numbered 4, after V lost 4 bases and J lost 4 bases. For the CDR3, the DNA is TGTGCCAGCAGCTCAGGGACAGGGCTCACTGAAGCTTTCTTT. Protein: CASSSGTGLTEAFF.

The chain is built from TRBV4-1 and TRBJ2-5, with a possible D match to TRBD1 (5 bases). V lost 1 base, J lost 5 bases, and 20 bases lay in between. From germline, CDR1 is MGHRA and CDR2 YSYEKL. CDR3 size: 17 residues. The CDR3 reads CASSQGDIGARAETQYF. Here the CDR3 DNA reads TGCGCCAGCAGCCAAGGAGATATAGGGGCCAGGGCGGAGACCCAGTACTTC.

The J gene is TRBJ1-1, the V gene TRBV7-2; 9 nucleotides line up with TRBD1. Germline CDR1 and CDR2: SGHTA and FQGNSA. This CDR3 spans 19 amino acids. The V and J ends lost 5 bases and 3 bases, in that order; junction bases with no gene match: 19. In DNA form, the CDR3 reads TGTGCCAGCAGCGGATCGGGTCCGGGACAGGGAATCTATTACACTGAAGCTTTCTTT. It translates to CASSGSGPGQGIYYTEAFF.

The chain has TRBV19 and TRBJ1-2, with D hard to call. The length of the CDR3 is 14 residues. CDR1 LNHDA and CDR2 SQIVND come from the germline V gene (reference sequence). The V and J ends lost 5 bases and 6 bases respectively, with 16 bases between them. The CDR3 loop reads CASSAVNPNDGYTF. In nucleotides, the CDR3 is TGTGCCAGTAGTGCGGTAAATCCGAACGATGGCTACACCTTC. Based on the CDR3 plus reference TRBV19 and TRBJ1-2, the full variable domain is DGGITQSPKYLFRKEGQNVTLSCEQNLNHDAMYWYRQDPGQGLRLIYYSQIVNDFQKGDIAEGYSVSREKKESFPLTVTSAQKNPTAFYLCASSAVNPNDGYTFGSGTRLTVV.

The gene calls are TRBV6-5 and TRBJ2-7, with 8 bases that match TRBD2. Germline trimming cut 5 bases from V and 4 bases from J; bases unmatched to any gene: 7. Germline V lookup: CDR1 MNHEY, CDR2 SVGAGI. The CDR3 is made up of 14 amino acids. CDR3 residues: CASSIQREQYEQYF. The CDR3 coding sequence is TGTGCCAGCAGTATACAGCGGGAGCAGTACGAGCAGTACTTC.

The chain couples TRBV7-2 to TRBJ1-5; 11 bases agree with TRBD1. Germline CDR1 is SGHTA and CDR2 is FQGNSA. The CDR3 runs to 16 residues. After removal of 5 bases from V and 3 bases from J, the junction contained 6 bases not matched to a gene. The CDR3 reads CASSTGDRGINQPQHF. CDR3 bases: TGTGCCAGCAGCACGGGGGACAGGGGGATCAATCAGCCCCAGCATTTT.

This sequence joins TRBV4-1 and TRBJ1-2; D gene uncertain. Per the germline V gene, CDR1 is MGHRA and CDR2 is YSYEKL. This CDR3 region has 15 residues. The germline V and J ends were trimmed by 0 bases and 4 bases, with 12 bases remaining between them. CDR3 DNA: TGCGCCAGCAGCCAAGAAATCAGGCAGACCTATGGCTACACCTTC. It yields the protein CASSQEIRQTYGYTF.

This clone was recorded once. J is TRBJ2-1 and V is TRBV27; D perhaps matches TRBD2 (5 bases). The length of the CDR3 is 13 residues. Germline CDR1 MNHEY, CDR2 SMNVEV (reference sequence). Trimming pared 7 bases from V and 5 bases from J, leaving 12 bases between. The CDR3 region has the DNA TGTGCCAGCACACGGACTGTGGACAATGAGCAGTTCTTC. It codes for CASTRTVDNEQFF.

This chain joins TRBV29-1 and TRBJ1-1; tentatively, D is TRBD1 (5 bases). V shed 5 bases and J shed 0 bases, with 16 bases lying between them. The CDR3 runs to 15 residues. Per germline, CDR1 SQVTM and CDR2 ANQGSEA. Written as DNA, the CDR3 is TGCAGCGTTTCTCCCCAGGGTTGGATGAACACTGAAGCTTTCTTT. Protein sequence: CSVSPQGWMNTEAFF.

The chain recombines TRBV5-1 with TRBJ2-3; D perhaps matches TRBD2 (5 bases). This CDR3 region has 16 residues. V lost 0 bases to trimming and J lost 1 base, with 12 bases between them. Looked up from germline, CDR1 is SGHRS and CDR2 is YFSETQ. In DNA form, the CDR3 reads TGCGCCAGCAGCTTGGGAGCGGCAGGTGGCACAGATACGCAGTATTTT. Its translation is CASSLGAAGGTDTQYF. Full variable domain (remainder filled in from reference TRBV5-1 and TRBJ2-3): KAGVTQTPRYLIKTRGQQVTLSCSPISGHRSVSWYQQTPGQGLQFLFEYFSETQRNKGNFPGRFSGRQFSNSRSEMNVSTLELGDSALYLCASSLGAAGGTDTQYFGPGTRLTVL.